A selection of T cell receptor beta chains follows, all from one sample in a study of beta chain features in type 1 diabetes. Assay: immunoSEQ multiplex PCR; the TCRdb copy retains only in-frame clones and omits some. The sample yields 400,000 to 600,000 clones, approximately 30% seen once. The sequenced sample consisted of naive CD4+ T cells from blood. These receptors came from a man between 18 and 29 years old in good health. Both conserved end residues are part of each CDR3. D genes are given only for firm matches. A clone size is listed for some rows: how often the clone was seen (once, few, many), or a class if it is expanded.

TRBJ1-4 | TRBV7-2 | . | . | TGTGCCAGCAGCCCCTCGGGGCAGTTCGGTGAAAAACTGTTTTTT | CASSPSGQFGEKLFF
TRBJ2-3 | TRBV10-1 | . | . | TGCGCCAGCAGTGACGCCGGGGGAGCGAGAGGCACAGATACGCAGTATTTT | CASSDAGGARGTDTQYF
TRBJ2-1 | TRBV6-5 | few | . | TGTGCCAGCAGATGGACATCGGGCAATGAGCAGTTCTTC | CASRWTSGNEQFF
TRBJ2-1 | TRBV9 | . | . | TGTGCCAGCAGCGGAGGACTACCCAATGAGCAGTTCTTC | CASSGGLPNEQFF
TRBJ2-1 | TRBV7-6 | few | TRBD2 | TGTGCCAGCAAACTAGCGGGAGGGTTAGCCAATGAGCAGTTCTTC | CASKLAGGLANEQFF
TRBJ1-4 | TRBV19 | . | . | TGTGCCAGTAGTCCCTTGTACGGACCCAGCGGTGAAAAACTGTTTTTT | CASSPLYGPSGEKLFF
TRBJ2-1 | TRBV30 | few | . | TGTGCCTGGAGTGATTTCGCGTCGGCAGGTTATGAGCAGTTCTTC | CAWSDFASAGYEQFF
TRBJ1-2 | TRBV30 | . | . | TGTGCCTGGAGTCTGGGAGCTTCTAACTATGGCTACACCTTC | CAWSLGASNYGYTF
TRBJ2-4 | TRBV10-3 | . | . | TGTGCCATCAGTGACGGGGCGGACATTCAGTACTTC | CAISDGADIQYF
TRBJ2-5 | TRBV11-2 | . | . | TGTGCCAGCAGCTTAGCGGGCGATCAAGAGACCCAGTACTTC | CASSLAGDQETQYF
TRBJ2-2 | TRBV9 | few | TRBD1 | TGTGCCAGCAGCACCAGGGGGCTGGACACCGGGGAGCTGTTTTTT | CASSTRGLDTGELFF
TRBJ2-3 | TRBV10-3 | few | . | TGTGCCATCAGTGACGTTGTACGAGCCGAAAAACCAGATACGCAGTATTTT | CAISDVVRAEKPDTQYF
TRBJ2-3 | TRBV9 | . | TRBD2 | TGTGCCAGCAGCTCTAGCGGGCCCACAGATACGCAGTATTTT | CASSSSGPTDTQYF
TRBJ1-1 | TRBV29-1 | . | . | TGCAGCGTCCAGGCGGCCCCGAACACTGAAGCTTTCTTT | CSVQAAPNTEAFF
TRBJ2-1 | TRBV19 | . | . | TGTGCCAGTAGTATTCAAAGCGGAGTGTTCAATGAGCAGTTCTTC | CASSIQSGVFNEQFF
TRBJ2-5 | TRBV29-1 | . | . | TGCAGCGTTGAAGCAAATCTCCAAGAGACCCAGTACTTC | CSVEANLQETQYF
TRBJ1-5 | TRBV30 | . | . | TGTGCCTGGAGTGTAATCGAGGGGCAGCCCCAGCATTTT | CAWSVIEGQPQHF
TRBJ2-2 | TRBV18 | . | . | TGTGCCAGCTCAACGGCCAGGGAAAACACCGGGGAGCTGTTTTTT | CASSTARENTGELFF
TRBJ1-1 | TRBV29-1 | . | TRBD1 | TGCAGCGTGGCCCATTGGGGACAGGGGGCTGAAGCTTTCTTT | CSVAHWGQGAEAFF
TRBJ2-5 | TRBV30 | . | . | TGTGCCTGGGGCAGGGAGACCCAGTACTTC | CAWGRETQYF
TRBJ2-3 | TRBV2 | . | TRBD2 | TGTGCCAGCAGCGCAGCGGGAGTGGAAGATACGCAGTATTTT | CASSAAGVEDTQYF
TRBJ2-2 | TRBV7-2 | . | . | TGTGCCAGCACCTCGCATACAGGGACCGGGGAGCTGTTTTTT | CASTSHTGTGELFF
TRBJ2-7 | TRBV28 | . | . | TGTGCCAGCAGTTTTCGAGGCGGCGAGCAGTACTTC | CASSFRGGEQYF
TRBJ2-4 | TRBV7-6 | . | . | TGTGCCAGCAGCTTGGGTCAGGGCAAAAACATTCAGTACTTC | CASSLGQGKNIQYF
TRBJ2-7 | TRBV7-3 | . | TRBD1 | TGTGCCAGCAGCCTCGACAGGGGAACGTACGAGCAGTACTTC | CASSLDRGTYEQYF
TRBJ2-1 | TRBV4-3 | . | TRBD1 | TGCGCCAGCAGCCTAACCGGGACAGGCTACAATGAGCAGTTCTTC | CASSLTGTGYNEQFF
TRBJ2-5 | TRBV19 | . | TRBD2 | TGTGCCAGTAGTAAACTAGCGGGAGGCGAGACCCAGTACTTC | CASSKLAGGETQYF
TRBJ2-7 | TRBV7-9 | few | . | TGTGCCAGCAGCTTAGGTGGGAGTAGAGACGAGCAGTACTTC | CASSLGGSRDEQYF
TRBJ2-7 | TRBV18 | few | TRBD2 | TGTGCCAGCTCGCCAGGCGGGAGCTACGAGCAGTACTTC | CASSPGGSYEQYF
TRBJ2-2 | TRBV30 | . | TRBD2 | TGTGCCAGGACTAGCGGGAGGGCCTCGGGCACCGGGGAGCTGTTTTTT | CARTSGRASGTGELFF
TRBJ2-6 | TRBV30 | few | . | TGTGCCTGGAGTAGGCGGCTCAGCTCTGGGGCCAACGTCCTGACTTTC | CAWSRRLSSGANVLTF
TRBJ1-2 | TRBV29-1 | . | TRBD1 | TGCAGCGTCCGGACAGGGACCTATGGCTACACCTTC | CSVRTGTYGYTF